This T cell receptor (beta chain) was obtained from a study of response to subunit inactivated influenza vaccine. Using its own MiXCR run on the RT-PCR reads, TCRdb lists one record per CDR3 protein. The sample consists of hundreds of thousands of distinct CDR3 sequences, around 11% of them appearing once. V was cut by 0 bases and J by 10 bases, with 17 bases left in between. Germline-derived CDR1 and CDR2 are SGDLS and YYNGEE. The CDR3 runs 15 residues. This clonotype occurred many times. This sample was shared with a second study, whose subject was T cells expressing NK-cell markers. Turning to that study: The authors made TCR beta cDNA libraries by 5'RACE template switching. This switching added a universal primer site and UMIs. Only alpha-beta TCR T cells were sorted in several experiments, using an anti-gamma-delta TCR antibody. Dominant NKG2C+ clonotype frequencies of roughly 1.0-7.5% of CD8+ T cells were measured in about 6 donors. Expanded NKG2C+ T cell clones were not confirmed as HCMV-specific.

Sequenced material: PBMCs from blood, taken on the day of vaccination. This TCR was sampled from a man aged 45-65 years who received an inactivated influenza vaccine. The gene calls are TRBV9 and TRBJ2-1, with a tentative D call TRBD2 (5 bases). This CDR3 reads CASSVGGSSYPEQFF. CDR3 bases: TGTGCCAGCAGCGTAGGTGGGAGCTCCTATCCCGAGCAGTTCTTC.